This entry is about one TCR beta chain. Data came from immunoSEQ multiplex PCR; TCRdb stores just in-frame clones and leaves some out. The profile shows hundreds of thousands of clones, 65% to 90% of them singletons. This specimen belongs to a study of blood T cell repertoires in COVID-19. Either two negative PCRs, clearance, or symptom resolution qualified Cohort 3 donors as recovered. Germline CDR1 and CDR2: MNHEY and SMNVEV (reference sequence). The CDR3 covers 14 residues. V lost 2 bases to trimming and J lost 1 base, with 6 bases between them. The chain is built from TRBV27 and TRBJ2-1, with no clear D. The TCR originated in a man aged 25 to 40 who had recovered from COVID-19. Input material: PBMCs or T cells enriched from blood (not recorded which). CDR3 region: CASSLGPSYNEQFF. For the CDR3, the DNA is TGTGCCAGCAGTTTAGGGCCATCCTACAATGAGCAGTTCTTC.